These 8 T cell receptor beta chains were sequenced from one sample in a study of identical twins. MiXCR, applied by TCRdb to the 5' RACE reads, yields one record per CDR3 protein. This sample has 500,000 or so distinct CDR3 sequences, with around an eighth found just once. This sample was also put to use in a study of yellow fever vaccine responses in identical twins.

Sequences were obtained from CD4+ T cells sorted from blood. The receptors shown here come from a woman younger than 35 in good health.

Here the CDR3 reads CASSQGNEAFF. Here the CDR3 DNA reads TGTGCCAGCAGCCAAGGGAATGAAGCTTTCTTT. The rearrangement joins TRBV3-1 to TRBJ1-1; D not certain. Looked up from germline, CDR1 is LGHDT and CDR2 is YNNKEL (reference sequence). The CDR3 consists of 11 residues. The ends were cut back, 1 base at V and 7 bases at J, with 4 bases in the middle.

This clonotype was counted at least ten times. This chain links TRBV12-3 or TRBV12-4 with TRBJ2-7; TRBD1 matches 10 bases. V lost 5 bases to trimming and J lost 5 bases; unmatched junction nucleotides: 6. The CDR3 is 14 residues long. The CDR3 is CASSLDRGIDEQYF. CDR3 nucleotide sequence: TGTGCCAGCAGTCTGGACAGGGGGATCGACGAGCAGTACTTC.

This clonotype was found many times. The chain carries TRBV5-1 and TRBJ2-1, with 9 bases aligning to TRBD1. From germline, CDR1 is SGHRS and CDR2 YFSETQ. The CDR3 sequence is 15 residues long. The junction had 7 bases not matched to a gene; V was cut back by 4 bases and J by 5 bases. The CDR3, as DNA: TGCGCCAGCAGCCTAGGGGACAGGGCACACAATGAGCAGTTCTTC. Protein product: CASSLGDRAHNEQFF.

This chain links TRBV20-1 with TRBJ2-7; 7 nucleotides align to TRBD1. Germline V gene data show CDR1 as DFQATT and CDR2 as SNEGSKA (reference sequence). The CDR3 length is 17 residues. DNA for the CDR3: TGCTGGGCTAGAGCCTCCCACGGGGACAGATACTCCTACGAGCAGTACTTC. It codes for CWARASHGDRYSYEQYF.

The chain carries TRBV7-6 and TRBJ2-3, with 7 bases lining up with TRBD2. The CDR3 totals 16 residues. V trimming: 2 bases; J trimming: 4 bases; junction bases outside the gene matches: 9. CDR1 and CDR2 (germline): SGHVS, FNYEAQ. CDR3 DNA sequence: TGTGCCAGCAGCTTATCACCGCGGGGGACCTCAGATACGCAGTATTTT. Translating it yields CASSLSPRGTSDTQYF.

V usage is TRBV20-1 and J usage is TRBJ2-5; D possibly matches TRBD1 or TRBD2 (7 bases each). The germline gives CDR1 DFQATT, CDR2 SNEGSKA (reference sequence). The CDR3 extends over 12 amino acids. V shed 6 bases and J shed 5 bases, with 13 bases lying between them. The CDR3 loop reads CSAQGGSETQYF. CDR3 nucleotides: TGCAGTGCCCAGGGGGGGTCCGAGACCCAGTACTTC.

This clonotype was counted once. The chain joins TRBV3-1 to TRBJ2-1; 9 bases are shared with TRBD1. The CDR3 loop spans 15 amino acids. The J segment lost 9 bases and the V segment lost 7 bases, leaving 13 bases of the junction unmatched. Germline V gives CDR1 LGHDT, CDR2 YNNKEL (reference sequence). CDR3 protein: CASTKTGQGDGEQFF. In nucleotides, the CDR3 is TGTGCCAGCACCAAGACGGGACAGGGAGATGGTGAGCAGTTCTTC.

The rearrangement joins TRBV11-2 to TRBJ2-7; 12 positions match TRBD2. The trim removed 2 bases at V and 8 bases at J, leaving 16 bases unmatched. Germline CDR1 SGHAT, CDR2 FQNNGV. CDR3 length equals 18 residues. CDR3 DNA: TGTGCCAGCAGCTTATCCCGAACTGAGACTAGCGGGAGAAGGAAGCAGTACTTC. It codes for CASSLSRTETSGRRKQYF.